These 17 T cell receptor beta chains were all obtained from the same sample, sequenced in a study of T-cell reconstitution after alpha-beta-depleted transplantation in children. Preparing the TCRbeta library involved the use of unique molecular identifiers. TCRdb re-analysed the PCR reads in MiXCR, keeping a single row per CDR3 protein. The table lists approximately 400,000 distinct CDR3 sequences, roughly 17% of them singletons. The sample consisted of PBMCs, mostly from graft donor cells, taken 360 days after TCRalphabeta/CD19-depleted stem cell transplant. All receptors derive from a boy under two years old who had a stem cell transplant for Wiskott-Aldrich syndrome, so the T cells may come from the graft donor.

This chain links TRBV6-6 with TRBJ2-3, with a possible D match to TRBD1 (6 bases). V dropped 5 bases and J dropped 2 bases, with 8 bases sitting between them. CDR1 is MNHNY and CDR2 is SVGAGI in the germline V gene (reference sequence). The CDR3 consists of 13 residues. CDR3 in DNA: TGTGCCAGCAGTGGACAGTACACAGATACGCAGTATTTT. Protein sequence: CASSGQYTDTQYF.

In DNA form, the CDR3 reads TGCAGTGCTAGAGATCCCTGGACAGCGAACACTGAAGCTTTCTTT. Its translation: CSARDPWTANTEAFF. J is TRBJ1-1 and V is TRBV20-1, with D tentatively TRBD1 (6 bases). Germline V gene lookup returns CDR1 DFQATT and CDR2 SNEGSKA (reference sequence). Between the trimmed V and J ends, which lost 0 bases and 1 base, there was a span of 12 bases. The CDR3 contains 15 residues.

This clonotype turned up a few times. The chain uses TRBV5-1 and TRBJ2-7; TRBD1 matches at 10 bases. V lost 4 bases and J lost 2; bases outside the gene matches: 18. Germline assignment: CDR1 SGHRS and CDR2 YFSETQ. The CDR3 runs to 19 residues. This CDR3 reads CASSLLGQGGLLLTYEQYF. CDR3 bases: TGCGCCAGCAGCCTACTAGGACAGGGGGGATTATTGTTGACCTACGAGCAGTACTTC.

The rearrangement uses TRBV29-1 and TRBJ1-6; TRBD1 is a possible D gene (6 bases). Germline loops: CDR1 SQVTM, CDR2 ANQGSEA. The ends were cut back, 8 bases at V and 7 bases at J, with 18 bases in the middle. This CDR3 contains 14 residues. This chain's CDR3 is CSLLTQGRNSPLHF. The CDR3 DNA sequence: TGCAGCCTACTCACACAGGGTAGAAATTCACCCCTCCACTTT.

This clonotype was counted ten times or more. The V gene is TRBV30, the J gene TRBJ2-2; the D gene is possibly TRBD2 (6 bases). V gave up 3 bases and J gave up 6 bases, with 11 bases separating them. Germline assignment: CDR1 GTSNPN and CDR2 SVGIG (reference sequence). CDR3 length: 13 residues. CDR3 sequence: CAWSQTRAGELFF. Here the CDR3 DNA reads TGTGCCTGGAGCCAGACTAGGGCCGGGGAGCTGTTTTTT.

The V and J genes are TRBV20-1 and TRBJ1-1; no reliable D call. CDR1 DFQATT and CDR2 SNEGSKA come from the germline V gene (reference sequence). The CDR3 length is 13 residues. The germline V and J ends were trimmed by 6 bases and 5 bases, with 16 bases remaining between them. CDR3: CSALSRAGTEAFF. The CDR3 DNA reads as TGCAGTGCCTTGTCCCGAGCTGGGACTGAAGCTTTCTTT.

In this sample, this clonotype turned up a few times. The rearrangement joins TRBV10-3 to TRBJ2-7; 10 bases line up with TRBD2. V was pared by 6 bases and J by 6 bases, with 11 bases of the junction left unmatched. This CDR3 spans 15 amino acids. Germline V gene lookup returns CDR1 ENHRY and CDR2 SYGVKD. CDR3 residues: CAIRQAGGPFLEQYF. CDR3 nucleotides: TGTGCCATCAGGCAAGCGGGAGGGCCTTTTCTCGAGCAGTACTTC.

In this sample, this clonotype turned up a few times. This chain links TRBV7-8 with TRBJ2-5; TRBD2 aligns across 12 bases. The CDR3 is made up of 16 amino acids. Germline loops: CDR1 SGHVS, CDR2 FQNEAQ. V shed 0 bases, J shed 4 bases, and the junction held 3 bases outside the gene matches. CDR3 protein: CASSLARLAGVETQYF. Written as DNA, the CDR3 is TGTGCCAGCAGCTTAGCGCGACTAGCGGGAGTAGAGACCCAGTACTTC. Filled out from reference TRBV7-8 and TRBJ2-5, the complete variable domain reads GAGVSQSPRYKVAKRGQDVALRCDPISGHVSLFWYQQALGQGPEFLTYFQNEAQLDKSGLPSDRFFAERPEGSVSTLKIQRTQQEDSAVYLCASSLARLAGVETQYFGPGTRLLVL.

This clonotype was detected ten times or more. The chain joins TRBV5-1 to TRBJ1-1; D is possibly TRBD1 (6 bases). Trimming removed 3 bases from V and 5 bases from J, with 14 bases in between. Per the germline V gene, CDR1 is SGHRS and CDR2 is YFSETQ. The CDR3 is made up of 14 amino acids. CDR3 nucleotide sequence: TGCGCCAGCAGCTCTCGGACAGATCTGACTGAAGCTTTCTTT. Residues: CASSSRTDLTEAFF.

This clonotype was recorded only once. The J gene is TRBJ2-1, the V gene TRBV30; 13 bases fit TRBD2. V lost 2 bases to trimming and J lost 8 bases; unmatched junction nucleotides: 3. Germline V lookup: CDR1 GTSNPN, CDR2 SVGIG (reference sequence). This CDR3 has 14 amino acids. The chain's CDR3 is CAWSQLAGGHEQFF. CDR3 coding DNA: TGTGCCTGGAGTCAACTAGCGGGGGGGCATGAGCAGTTCTTC.

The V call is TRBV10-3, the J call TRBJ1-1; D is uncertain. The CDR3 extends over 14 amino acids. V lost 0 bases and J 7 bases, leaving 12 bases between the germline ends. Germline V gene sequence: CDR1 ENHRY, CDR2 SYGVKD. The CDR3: CAISESAAALEAFF. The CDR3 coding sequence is TGTGCCATCAGTGAGTCGGCAGCAGCCCTTGAAGCTTTCTTT.

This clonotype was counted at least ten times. The chain's CDR3 is CASSSAGAHQPQHF. CDR3 bases: TGTGCCAGCAGTTCCGCAGGGGCCCATCAGCCCCAGCATTTT. The chain recombines TRBV12-3 or TRBV12-4 with TRBJ1-5, with D possibly TRBD1 on 6 matching bases. This CDR3 has 14 amino acids. V lost 4 bases and J lost 5, with 12 bases in between.

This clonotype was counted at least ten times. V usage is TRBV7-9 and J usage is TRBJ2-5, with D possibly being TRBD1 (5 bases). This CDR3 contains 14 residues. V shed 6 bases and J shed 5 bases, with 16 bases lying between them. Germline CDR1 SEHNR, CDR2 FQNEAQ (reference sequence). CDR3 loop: CASSLAGAGETQYF. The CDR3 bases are TGTGCCAGCAGTCTGGCTGGGGCAGGGGAGACCCAGTACTTC.

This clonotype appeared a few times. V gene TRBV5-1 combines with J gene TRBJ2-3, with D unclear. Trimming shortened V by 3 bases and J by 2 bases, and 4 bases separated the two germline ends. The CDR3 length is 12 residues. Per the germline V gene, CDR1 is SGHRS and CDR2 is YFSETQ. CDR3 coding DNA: TGCGCCAGCAGCTGGACCACAGATACGCAGTATTTT. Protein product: CASSWTTDTQYF.

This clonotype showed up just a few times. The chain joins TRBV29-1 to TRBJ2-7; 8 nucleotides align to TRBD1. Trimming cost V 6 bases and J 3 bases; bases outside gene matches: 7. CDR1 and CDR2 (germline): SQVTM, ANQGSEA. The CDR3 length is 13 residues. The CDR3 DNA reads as TGCAGCGTCGGGACAGGAGGGGTCTACGAGCAGTACTTC. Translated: CSVGTGGVYEQYF.

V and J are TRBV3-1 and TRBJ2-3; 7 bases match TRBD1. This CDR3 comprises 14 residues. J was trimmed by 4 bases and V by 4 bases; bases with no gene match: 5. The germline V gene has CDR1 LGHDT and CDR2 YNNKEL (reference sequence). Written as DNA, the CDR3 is TGTGCCAGCAGCCCCCGAGGGGGCGCAGATACGCAGTATTTT. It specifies CASSPRGGADTQYF.

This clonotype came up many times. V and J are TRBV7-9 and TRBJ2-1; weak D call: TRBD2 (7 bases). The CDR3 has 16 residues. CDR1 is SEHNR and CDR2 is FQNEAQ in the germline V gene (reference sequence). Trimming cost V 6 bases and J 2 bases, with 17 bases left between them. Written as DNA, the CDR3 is TGTGCCAGCAGTTCCCCTAGGGGGGGGACCTACAATGAGCAGTTCTTC. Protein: CASSSPRGGTYNEQFF.